This entry describes one TCR beta chain. Its antigen is not identified. Trimming removed 1 base at V and 3 bases at J, with 9 bases between. This CDR3 contains 15 residues. From germline, CDR1 is SGHTA and CDR2 FQGNSA. This sample stems from a study of T-cell reconstitution after alpha-beta-depleted transplantation in children. Study-wide points: Expanded graft clones numbering several hundred reportedly gave rise to alpha-beta T cells about two months after transplant. Fresh T-cell production supplied most of the T-cell counts and diversity seen one year after transplant.

Preparation of the TCRbeta library used unique molecular identifiers. TCRdb reprocessed the PCR reads with MiXCR, giving one entry per CDR3 protein. The sample holds some 200,000 distinct CDR3 sequences; roughly 6.6% are singletons and the top ten take approximately 6%. The rearrangement uses TRBV7-2 and TRBJ2-2; D might be TRBD1 (5 bases). The origin of this receptor is a boy between 2 and 10 years old with acute lymphoblastic leukemia, due to receive a stem cell transplant. This material consisted of PBMCs, taken before TCRalphabeta/CD19-depleted stem cell transplant. The CDR3 sequence is CASSLGQTYTGELFF. The CDR3 nucleotides read TGTGCCAGCAGCTTAGGACAGACGTACACCGGGGAGCTGTTTTTT.